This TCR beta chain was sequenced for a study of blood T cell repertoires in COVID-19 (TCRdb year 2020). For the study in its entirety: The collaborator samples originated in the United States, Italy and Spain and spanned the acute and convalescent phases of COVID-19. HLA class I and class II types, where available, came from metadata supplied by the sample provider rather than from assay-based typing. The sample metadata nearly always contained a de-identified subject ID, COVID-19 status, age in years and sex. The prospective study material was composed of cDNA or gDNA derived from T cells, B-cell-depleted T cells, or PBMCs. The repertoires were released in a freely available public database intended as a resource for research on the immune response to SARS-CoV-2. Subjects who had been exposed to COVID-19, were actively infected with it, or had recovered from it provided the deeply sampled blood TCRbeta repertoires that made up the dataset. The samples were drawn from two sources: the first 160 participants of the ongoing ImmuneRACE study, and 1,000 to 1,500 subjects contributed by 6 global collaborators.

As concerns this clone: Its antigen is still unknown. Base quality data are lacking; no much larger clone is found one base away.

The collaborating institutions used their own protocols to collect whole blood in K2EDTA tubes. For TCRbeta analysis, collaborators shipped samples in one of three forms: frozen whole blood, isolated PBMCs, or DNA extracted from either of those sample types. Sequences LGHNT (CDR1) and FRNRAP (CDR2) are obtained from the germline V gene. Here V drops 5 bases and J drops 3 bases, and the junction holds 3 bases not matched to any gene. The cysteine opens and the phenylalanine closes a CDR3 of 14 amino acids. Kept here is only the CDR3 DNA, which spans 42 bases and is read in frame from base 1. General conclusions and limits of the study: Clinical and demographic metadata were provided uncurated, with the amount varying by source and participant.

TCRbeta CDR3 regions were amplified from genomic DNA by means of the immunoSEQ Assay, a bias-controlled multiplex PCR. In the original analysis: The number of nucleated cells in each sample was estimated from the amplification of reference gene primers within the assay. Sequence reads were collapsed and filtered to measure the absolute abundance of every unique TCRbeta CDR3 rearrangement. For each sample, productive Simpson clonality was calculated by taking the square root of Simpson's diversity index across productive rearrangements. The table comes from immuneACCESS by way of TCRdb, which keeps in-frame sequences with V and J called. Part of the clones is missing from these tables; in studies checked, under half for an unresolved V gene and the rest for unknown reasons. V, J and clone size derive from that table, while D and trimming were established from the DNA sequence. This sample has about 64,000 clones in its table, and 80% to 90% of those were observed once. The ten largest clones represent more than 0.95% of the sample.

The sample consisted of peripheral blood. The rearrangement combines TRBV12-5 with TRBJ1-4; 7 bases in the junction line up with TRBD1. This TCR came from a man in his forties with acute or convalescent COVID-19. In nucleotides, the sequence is TGTGCTAGTGGTCTCCAGGGGGCTAATGAAAAACTGTTTTTT. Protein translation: CASGLQGANEKLFF.